This is a list of T cell receptor beta chains from one sample in a study of blood T cell repertoires in COVID-19. The data were produced by immunoSEQ multiplex PCR, yet TCRdb's version contains in-frame clones alone and is incomplete. The data show around 78,000 clones, with approximately 86% seen just once and approximately 1.9% held by the top ten. The sequenced material came from peripheral blood. These receptors all come from a woman aged 60-70 years with acute or convalescent COVID-19. Each CDR3 is given with its conserved first and last residue. The D gene is left open where the match is weak. A row's size may be missing; if present it is once, few, many or a size class.

v_gene,d_gene,j_gene,abundance,CDR3aa,CDR3nt
TRBV7-9,-,TRBJ1-2,-,CASSLGNRNYGGYTF,TGTGCCAGCAGCTTAGGCAACAGGAACTATGGAGGCTACACCTTC
TRBV5-1,TRBD2,TRBJ2-2,-,CASSPLRAGGDTGELFF,TGCGCCAGCAGCCCTTTAAGAGCGGGAGGAGACACCGGGGAGCTGTTTTTT
TRBV27,TRBD2,TRBJ2-3,few,CASSASSGSTDTQYF,TGTGCCAGCAGTGCTTCTAGCGGAAGCACAGATACGCAGTATTTT
TRBV7-9,TRBD1,TRBJ2-7,-,CASSPGQDPYEQYF,TGTGCCAGCAGCCCGGGACAGGACCCCTACGAGCAGTACTTC
TRBV28,-,TRBJ2-7,-,CASSLNMGRGREQYF,TGTGCCAGCAGTTTAAACATGGGGAGGGGGAGGGAGCAGTACTTC
TRBV29-1,TRBD2,TRBJ2-1,once,CSVEEWMVAGGPWDEQFF,TGCAGCGTTGAAGAGTGGATGGTAGCGGGAGGGCCGTGGGATGAGCAGTTCTTC
TRBV28,-,TRBJ1-2,-,CASVQGMDYGYTF,TGTGCCAGTGTACAGGGTATGGACTATGGCTACACCTTC
TRBV7-9,-,TRBJ1-2,-,CASSPTDIYGYTF,TGTGCCAGCAGCCCGACAGATATCTATGGCTACACCTTC
TRBV30,-,TRBJ2-3,-,CAWSVLSLALRGDTQYF,TGTGCCTGGAGTGTACTATCGCTAGCGCTACGAGGGGATACGCAGTATTTT
TRBV20-1,-,TRBJ2-5,-,CSASTSTGLETQYF,TGCAGTGCTAGTACAAGTACAGGGCTGGAGACCCAGTACTTC
TRBV2,-,TRBJ1-2,-,CASSGQPTTYGYTF,TGTGCCAGCAGCGGACAGCCAACTACCTATGGCTACACCTTC
TRBV11-2,-,TRBJ1-3,-,CASSLSGGQGNTIYF,TGTGCCAGCAGCTTATCGGGGGGGCAAGGAAACACCATATATTTT
TRBV14,TRBD2,TRBJ2-3,-,CASSRPGTSKSDTQYF,TGTGCCAGCAGCCGTCCCGGGACTAGCAAGTCAGATACGCAGTATTTT